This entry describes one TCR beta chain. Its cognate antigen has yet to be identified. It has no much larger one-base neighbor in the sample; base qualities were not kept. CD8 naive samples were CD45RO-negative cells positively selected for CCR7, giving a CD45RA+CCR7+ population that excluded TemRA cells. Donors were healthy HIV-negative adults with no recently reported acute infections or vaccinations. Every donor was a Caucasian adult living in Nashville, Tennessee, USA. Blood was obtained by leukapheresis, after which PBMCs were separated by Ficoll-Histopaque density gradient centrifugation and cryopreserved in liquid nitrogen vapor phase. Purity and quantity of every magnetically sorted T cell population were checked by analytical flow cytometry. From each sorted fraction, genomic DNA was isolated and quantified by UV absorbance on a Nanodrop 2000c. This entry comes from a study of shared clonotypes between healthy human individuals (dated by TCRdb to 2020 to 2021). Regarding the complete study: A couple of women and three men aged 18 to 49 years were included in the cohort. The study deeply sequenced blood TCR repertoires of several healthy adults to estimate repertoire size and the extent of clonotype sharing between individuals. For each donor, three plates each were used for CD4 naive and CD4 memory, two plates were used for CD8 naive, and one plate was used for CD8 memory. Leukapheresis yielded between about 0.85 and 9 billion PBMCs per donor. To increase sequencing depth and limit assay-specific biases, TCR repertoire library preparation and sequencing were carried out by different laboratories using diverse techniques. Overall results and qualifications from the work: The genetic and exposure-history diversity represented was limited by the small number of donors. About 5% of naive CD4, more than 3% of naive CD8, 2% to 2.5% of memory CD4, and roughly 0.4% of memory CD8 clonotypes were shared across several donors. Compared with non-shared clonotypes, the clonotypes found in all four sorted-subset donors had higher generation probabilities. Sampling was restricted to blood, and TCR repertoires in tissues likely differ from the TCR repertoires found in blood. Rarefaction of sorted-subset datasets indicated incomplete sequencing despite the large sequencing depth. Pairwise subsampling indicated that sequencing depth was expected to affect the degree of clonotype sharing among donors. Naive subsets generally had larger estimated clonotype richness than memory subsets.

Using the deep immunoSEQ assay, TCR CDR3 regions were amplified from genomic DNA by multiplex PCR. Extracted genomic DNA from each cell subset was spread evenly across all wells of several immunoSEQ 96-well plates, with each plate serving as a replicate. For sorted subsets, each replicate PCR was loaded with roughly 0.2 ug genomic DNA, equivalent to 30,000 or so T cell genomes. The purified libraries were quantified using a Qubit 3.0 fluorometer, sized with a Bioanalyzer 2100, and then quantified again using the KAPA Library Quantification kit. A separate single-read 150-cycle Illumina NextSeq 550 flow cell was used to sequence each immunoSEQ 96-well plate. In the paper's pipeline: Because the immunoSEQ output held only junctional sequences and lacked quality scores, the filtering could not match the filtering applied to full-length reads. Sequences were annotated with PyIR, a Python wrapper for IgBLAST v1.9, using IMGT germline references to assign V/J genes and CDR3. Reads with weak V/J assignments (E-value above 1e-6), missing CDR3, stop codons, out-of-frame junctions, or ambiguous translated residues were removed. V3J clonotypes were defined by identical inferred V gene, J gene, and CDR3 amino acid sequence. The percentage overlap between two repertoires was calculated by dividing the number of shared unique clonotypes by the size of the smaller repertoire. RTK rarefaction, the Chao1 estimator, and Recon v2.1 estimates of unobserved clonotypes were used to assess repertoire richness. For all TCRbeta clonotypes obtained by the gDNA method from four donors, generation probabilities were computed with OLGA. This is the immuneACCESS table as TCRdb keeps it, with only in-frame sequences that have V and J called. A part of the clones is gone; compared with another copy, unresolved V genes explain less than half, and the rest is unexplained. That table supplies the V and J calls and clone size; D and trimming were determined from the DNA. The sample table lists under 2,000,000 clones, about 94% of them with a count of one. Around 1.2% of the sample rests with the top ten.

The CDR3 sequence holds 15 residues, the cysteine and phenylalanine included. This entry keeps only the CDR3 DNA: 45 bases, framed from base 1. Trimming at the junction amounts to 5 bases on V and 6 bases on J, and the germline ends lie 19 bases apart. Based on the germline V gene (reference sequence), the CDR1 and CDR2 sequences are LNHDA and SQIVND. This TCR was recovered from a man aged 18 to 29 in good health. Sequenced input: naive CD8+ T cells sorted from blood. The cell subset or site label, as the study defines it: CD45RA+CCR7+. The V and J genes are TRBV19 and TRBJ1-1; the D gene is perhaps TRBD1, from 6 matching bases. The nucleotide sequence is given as TGTGCCAGTAGTCCCTCCCCGACAGGAAGACCTGAAGCTTTCTTT. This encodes CASSPSPTGRPEAFF.